This record looks at one T cell receptor (beta chain) sequence and its context. It has no known antigen specificity. The sample holds no much larger clone one base away, and base qualities are not on file. The library was produced with the immunoSEQ multiplex PCR assay. For TCR sequencing, RNA was extracted from every sample and reverse transcribed into cDNA to serve as template. SuperScript III was used to make first-strand cDNA, primed with a 2:1 mix of oligo-dT and random hexamers. Amplification bias was assessed with a synthetic immune receptor repertoire, and residual bias was removed computationally. For the original study's pipeline: Raw reads were preprocessed to remove errors, and CDR3 was defined according to IMGT conventions as the region from the conserved cysteine to phenylalanine. Clonality was computed by normalizing Shannon entropy by log2 of the number of productive unique TCRs and subtracting the result from 1. Scalp TCRbeta sequences were cross-referenced with sorted blood CD4 and CD8 repertoires so that the CD4 or CD8 identity of scalp clones could be inferred. TCRdb took over this immuneACCESS table, retaining in-frame rearrangements with V and J assigned. Such tables are incomplete; in checked studies, under half of the missing clones stem from an unresolved V gene, and the remainder is unexplained. For V, J and clone size, that table is used; D and trimming come from the DNA. Present in this sample are fewer than 90,000 clones, just over 50% of which were seen just once. The top ten clonotypes cover approximately 5.7% of the sample.

The data stem from a study of CD8+ T cells in alopecia areata (dated by TCRdb to 2016 to 2019). Study-level background: The study used high-throughput TCRbeta sequencing to examine T cell clonal expansion in alopecia areata, in both the C3H/HeJ mouse model and human patients. In humans, TCRbeta sequencing was performed on scalp tissue and on sorted CD4+ and CD8+ peripheral blood T cells from healthy controls and from patients with patchy or totalis/universalis alopecia areata. Amplification of TCRbeta CDR3 regions was done by immunoSEQ multiplex PCR using 35 Vbeta forward primers and 13 Jbeta reverse primers. Clonality in the scalp was compared among normal scalp (n=4), patchy alopecia areata scalp (n=8), and alopecia totalis/universalis scalp (n=8). RNA was extracted with the PAXgene miRNA kit for fixed scalp, the miRNeasy kit for PBMCs, and the RNeasy kit for mouse skin.

The germline V gene (reference sequence) gives CDR1 as SEHNR and CDR2 as FQNEAQ. Including cysteine and phenylalanine, the CDR3 has 15 amino acids. The only DNA kept is the CDR3, 45 bases in frame from the first base. Trimmed from V: 7 bases; trimmed from J: 5 bases; junction bases lacking a gene match: 11. The research as a whole found: Resident alphabeta T cells in normal human skin are also sequenced, complicating scalp TCR repertoire analysis, unlike mouse skin dominated by gammadelta T cells. Compared with mice, TCR sequences shared between patients were less clear, possibly partly because of HLA diversity across the patient population. Higher clonality and more expanded CD8+ clones were observed in lesional scalp than in normal scalp, particularly in alopecia totalis/universalis, a finding suggestive of antigenic drive.

Lesional scalp punch biopsies and peripheral blood were obtained from alopecia areata patients. PBMCs were separated by density centrifugation and stained for CD3, CD4 and CD8, after which CD4+ and CD8+ T cells were sorted on a FACSAria. The untreated alopecia areata patients were recruited through a multicenter biomarker study. In roughly five patients from the biomarker study, the blood CD8+ T cells went through an additional sort into NKG2D-low and NKG2D-high fractions. This TCR came from a human donor with alopecia areata. The rearranged segments are TRBV7-9 and TRBJ2-1; TRBD1 agrees with 7 junctional bases. Sequencing was done on a sample of NKG2D-high CD8+ T cells sorted from blood. The cell subset or site label for this specimen denotes: sorted CD8+ NKG2D-high blood T cells. The bases are TGTGCCAGCATCCTGCACCGGGACAGAGACAATGAGCAGTTCTTC. Protein translation: CASILHRDRDNEQFF.